The sample holds one count of the clone carrying this T cell receptor beta chain. What it binds is unknown. The PCR had 60 Vbeta and 13 Jbeta primers. Only in-frame clones appear in the TCRdb table, and some are missing; sequencing was by immunoSEQ multiplex PCR. The sample has 55,000 to 75,000 clones; 62% are singletons. The CDR3 covers 13 residues. Trimming took 4 bases from V and 4 from J, leaving 11 bases between them. Germline V gene sequence: CDR1 SGHRS, CDR2 YFSETQ. This sample is drawn from a study of cytomegalovirus exposure and HLA in healthy donors. In the study overall: Clustering assigned 70% to 90% of the approximately 400 genotyped donors to the Caucasian-associated ancestry cluster. Whole-study findings and limits: Trimming of TCR beta V- and J-genes showed a link, identified in a later analysis, to a missense DCLRE1C variant. The study flagged about 160 TCR beta chains as cytomegalovirus-associated. Later analysis revealed greater clonal expansion in HLA-associated TCR beta chains than in equally common others.

The specimen was PBMCs. The rearrangement links TRBV5-1 to TRBJ1-2; TRBD1 might be the D (5 bases). The sequence came from a man aged 25 to 40 in good health and CMV-seronegative. The DNA of the CDR3 is TGCGCCAGCAGCGGGCAGGGCTCCTATGGCTACACCTTC. Translating it yields CASSGQGSYGYTF.